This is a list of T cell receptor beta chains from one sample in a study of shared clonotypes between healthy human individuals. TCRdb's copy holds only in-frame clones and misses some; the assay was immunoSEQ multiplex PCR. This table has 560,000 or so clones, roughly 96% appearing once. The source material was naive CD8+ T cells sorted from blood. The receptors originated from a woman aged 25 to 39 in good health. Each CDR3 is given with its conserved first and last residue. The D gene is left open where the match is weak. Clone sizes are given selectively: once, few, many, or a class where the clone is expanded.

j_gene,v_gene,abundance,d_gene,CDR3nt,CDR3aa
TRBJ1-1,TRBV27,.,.,TGTGCCAGCAGCCTTCGGACAGCGAACACTGAAGCTTTCTTT,CASSLRTANTEAFF
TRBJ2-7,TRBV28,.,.,TGTGCCAGCAGTTTAGTCGGGGGCTCCTACGAGCAGTACTTC,CASSLVGGSYEQYF
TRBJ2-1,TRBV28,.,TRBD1,TGTGCCAGCAGGACGGGACAGGGGGTATACAATGAGCAGTTCTTC,CASRTGQGVYNEQFF
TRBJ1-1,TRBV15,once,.,TGTGCCACCAGCGGATACAGGCCCTTTATCACTGAAGCTTTCTTT,CATSGYRPFITEAFF
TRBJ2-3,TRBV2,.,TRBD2,TGTGCCAGCAGACCGGGACTAGCGGGAGAGGGTGACACAGATACGCAGTATTTT,CASRPGLAGEGDTDTQYF
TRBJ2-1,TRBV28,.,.,TGTGCCAGCATCCGAGCCCCCTCAGGGATTTACAATGAGCAGTTCTTC,CASIRAPSGIYNEQFF
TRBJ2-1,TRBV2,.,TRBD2,TGTGCCAGTCACCTAACTAGCGGGAGCTTCCATGAGCAGTTCTTC,CASHLTSGSFHEQFF
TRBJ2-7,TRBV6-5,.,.,TGTGCCAGCAGTTACTCTAGCGGATCCTACGAGCAGTACTTC,CASSYSSGSYEQYF
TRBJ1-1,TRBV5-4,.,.,TGTGCCATCCATGTGAATGCCGCGTCTGAAGCTTTCTTT,CAIHVNAASEAFF
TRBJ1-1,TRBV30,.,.,TGTGCCTGGAGTGCAGTCGGGACTGAAGCTTTCTTT,CAWSAVGTEAFF
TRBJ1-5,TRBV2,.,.,TGTGCCAGCAGAACAGGGTTTAGCAATCAGCCCCAGCATTTT,CASRTGFSNQPQHF
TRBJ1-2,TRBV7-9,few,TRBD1,TGTGCCAGCAGCTCCGACAGGGGTTTTGGCTACACCTTC,CASSSDRGFGYTF
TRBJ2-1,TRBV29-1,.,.,TGCAGCGTTGTAGGGAATGAGCAGTTCTTC,CSVVGNEQFF
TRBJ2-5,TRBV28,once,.,TGTGCCAGCAGACCAGTCCGAGGGACAGAGACCCAGTACTTC,CASRPVRGTETQYF
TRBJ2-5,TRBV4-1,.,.,TGCGCCAGCAGCGGGTTGGCGGGTCTGAAAGAGACCCAGTACTTC,CASSGLAGLKETQYF
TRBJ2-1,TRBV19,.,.,TGTGCCTCACGTAGTGGGGGATACAATGAGCAGTTCTTC,CASRSGGYNEQFF
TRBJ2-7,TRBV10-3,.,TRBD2,TGTGCCATCAGTGAGTCGTTGACAAAAACTAGCGTGAGTTCCTACGAGCAGTACTTC,CAISESLTKTSVSSYEQYF
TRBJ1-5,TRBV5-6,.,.,TGTGCCAGCAGCTTGGGGAGTCAGCCCCAGCATTTT,CASSLGSQPQHF
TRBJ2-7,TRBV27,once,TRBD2,TGTGCCAGCAGTTTAGATTTGGGGACTAGCGGCTACGAGCAGTACTTC,CASSLDLGTSGYEQYF
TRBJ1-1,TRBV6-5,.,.,TGTGCCAGCAGTTACTCCCGAGGTTCCACTGAAGCTTTCTTT,CASSYSRGSTEAFF
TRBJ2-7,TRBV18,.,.,TGTGCCAGCTCAGATTACAGCTACGAGCAGTACTTC,CASSDYSYEQYF
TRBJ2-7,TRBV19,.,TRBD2,TGTGCCAGTAGGGGACTAGCGGGAATCAACGAGCAGTACTTC,CASRGLAGINEQYF
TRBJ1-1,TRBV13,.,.,TGTGCCAGCACCGAACGGACTGATGAAGCTTTCTTT,CASTERTDEAFF
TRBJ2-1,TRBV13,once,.,TGTGCCAGCAGCGGCGACCGGGACTCTGCCTACAATGAGCAGTTCTTC,CASSGDRDSAYNEQFF
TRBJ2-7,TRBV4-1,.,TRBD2,TGCGCCAGCAGCCAAAGCCCAAGCGGGAGGGGCTACGAGCAGTACTTC,CASSQSPSGRGYEQYF
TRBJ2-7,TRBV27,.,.,TGTGCCAGCAAGGAAGTTTCCTACGAGCAGTACTTC,CASKEVSYEQYF
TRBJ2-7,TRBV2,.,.,TGTGCCAGCTCCGAGGCACTCTCCTACGAGCAGTACTTC,CASSEALSYEQYF
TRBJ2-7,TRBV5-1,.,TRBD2,TGCGCCAGCAGCAGGACTAGCGGTTACTACGAGCAGTACTTC,CASSRTSGYYEQYF
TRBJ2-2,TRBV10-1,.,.,TGCGCCAGCAGTGACGACCTTCTGGGCGGGGAGCTGTTTTTT,CASSDDLLGGELFF
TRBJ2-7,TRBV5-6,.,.,TGTGCCAGCAGCTTGGCCAGGGGCATCCCCTACGAGCAGTACTTC,CASSLARGIPYEQYF
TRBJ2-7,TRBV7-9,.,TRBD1,TGTGCCAGCAGCTTTGGGGGAGAGACAGGGGGCTCCTACGAGCAGTACTTC,CASSFGGETGGSYEQYF
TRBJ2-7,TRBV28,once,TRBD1,TGTGCCAGCGGGCGGACAGGGCTCTACGAGCAGTACTTC,CASGRTGLYEQYF
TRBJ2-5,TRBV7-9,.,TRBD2,TGTGCCAGCAGCTATACTAGCGAAGAGACCCAGTACTTC,CASSYTSEETQYF
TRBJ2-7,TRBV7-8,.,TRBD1,TGTGCCAGCAGCTTAGCGTTGGGACAGGAATTCTACGAGCAGTACTTC,CASSLALGQEFYEQYF
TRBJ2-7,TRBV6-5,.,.,TGTGCCAGCGGCCCAAGTAGCGAGCAGTACTTC,CASGPSSEQYF
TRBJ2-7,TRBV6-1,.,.,TGTGCCAGCAGGGACTTAGCCGAGCAGTACTTC,CASRDLAEQYF
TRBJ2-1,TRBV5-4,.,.,TGTGCCAGCAGCCATGGGACATCCTACAATGAGCAGTTCTTC,CASSHGTSYNEQFF
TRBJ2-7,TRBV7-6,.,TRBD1,TGTGCCACCTCCAAGCTCCCGGGACAGCTTGGGGGGCAGTACTTC,CATSKLPGQLGGQYF
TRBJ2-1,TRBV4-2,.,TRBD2,TGTGCCAGCAGCCAAGACGGAGGACTAGCGGGAGGGAATGAGCAGTTCTTC,CASSQDGGLAGGNEQFF
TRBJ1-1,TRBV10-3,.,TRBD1,TGTGCCATCCGTGACAGGGGGCAGAGAAGGACTGAAGCTTTCTTT,CAIRDRGQRRTEAFF
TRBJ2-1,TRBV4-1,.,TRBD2,TGCGCCAGCAGCCAAGATCCTAGGACTAGCGTGAATGAGCAGTTCTTC,CASSQDPRTSVNEQFF
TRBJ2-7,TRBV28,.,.,TGTGCCAGCAGTTCATACCCTGGCGGTCACTACGAGCAGTACTTC,CASSSYPGGHYEQYF
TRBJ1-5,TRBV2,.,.,TGTGCCAGCAGTGGCTTAATGGGGCAGGCGGATCAGCCCCAGCATTTT,CASSGLMGQADQPQHF
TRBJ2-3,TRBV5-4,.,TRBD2,TGTGCCAGCATCCCTAGCGGCGCCAACACAGATACGCAGTATTTT,CASIPSGANTDTQYF
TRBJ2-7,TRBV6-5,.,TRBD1,TGTGCCAGCAGTTACTCGGGACAGGGGATCACCTACGAGCAGTACTTC,CASSYSGQGITYEQYF
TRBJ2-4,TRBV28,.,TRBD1,TGTGCCAGCAGTTTAGGACAGGGCAAAAACATTCAGTACTTC,CASSLGQGKNIQYF
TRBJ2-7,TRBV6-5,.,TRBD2,TGTGCCAGCAGTTGGACGGGAGGGCCGCACGAGCAGTACTTC,CASSWTGGPHEQYF
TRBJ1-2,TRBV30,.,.,TGTGCCTCACCGGGACCATGGTATGGCTACACCTTC,CASPGPWYGYTF
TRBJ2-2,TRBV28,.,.,TGTGCCAGCAGTTTCCCCGCAAGTCGCCTGAACACCGGGGAGCTGTTTTTT,CASSFPASRLNTGELFF
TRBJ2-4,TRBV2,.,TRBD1,TGTGCCAGCATTGATGGGACAGCAGGAGGAAACATTCAGTACTTC,CASIDGTAGGNIQYF
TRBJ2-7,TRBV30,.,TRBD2,TGTGCCCTAGATGGGACTATGACCTACGAGCAGTACTTC,CALDGTMTYEQYF
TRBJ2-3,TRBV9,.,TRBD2,TGTGCCAGCAGTCCGGTACTAGCGGGAGAGAGCACAGATACGCAGTATTTT,CASSPVLAGESTDTQYF
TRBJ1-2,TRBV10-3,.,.,TGTGCCATCAGCACCGACAGAGAAGGGCCCCCTAACTATGGCTACACCTTC,CAISTDREGPPNYGYTF
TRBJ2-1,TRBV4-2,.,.,TGTGCCAGCAGCCAAGAGCAAGGTGGGGGAGCCGTTTTGAATGAGCAGTTCTTC,CASSQEQGGGAVLNEQFF
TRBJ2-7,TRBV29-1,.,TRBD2,TGCAGCGTGGGTTCCGGGGGACTAGCGGGAGAAGGGTACGAGCAGTACTTC,CSVGSGGLAGEGYEQYF